This entry lists 3 T cell receptor beta chains sequenced from one sample in a study of T cell responses to AZD1222 COVID-19 vaccine (dated by TCRdb to about 2021). Preparation of the library involved the immunoSEQ multiplex PCR assay. This is the immuneACCESS table as TCRdb keeps it, with only in-frame sequences that have V and J called. A part of the clones is gone; compared with another copy, unresolved V genes explain less than half, and the rest is unexplained. Across this sample there are 150,000 or so clones, with 91% seen only once. The ten largest clonotypes hold about 1.5% of the sample. The sample's time point label, in plain terms: baseline before first vaccination. The source was peripheral blood, collected on day 0 of AZD1222 vaccination. The receptors were gathered from an adult in good health.

The rearrangement joins TRBV5-6 to TRBJ1-1; 9 bases line up with TRBD1. CDR3 length: 14 residues. The germline CDR1 and CDR2 sequences are SGHDT and YYEEEE. With 5 bases clipped from V and 4 bases from J, the junction kept 6 bases outside the gene matches. This CDR3 reads CASRQGALSTEAFF. The CDR3 DNA follows: TGTGCCAGCAGACAGGGGGCGTTAAGCACTGAAGCTTTCTTT. The entire variable domain, with the rest obtained from reference TRBV5-6 and TRBJ1-1, is as follows: DAGVTQSPTHLIKTRGQQVTLRCSPKSGHDTVSWYQQALGQGPQFIFQYYEEEERQRGNFPDRFSGHQFPNYSSELNVNALLLGDSALYLCASRQGALSTEAFFGQGTRLTVV.

The chain uses TRBV6-1 and TRBJ1-5; 8 bases match TRBD1. The J segment lost 3 bases and the V segment lost 5 bases, leaving 6 bases of the junction unmatched. Germline V gives CDR1 MNHNS, CDR2 SASEGT. The CDR3 has 15 residues. CDR3 region: CASSNRGYNNQPQHF. The DNA for the CDR3 is TGTGCCAGCAGTAACAGGGGGTATAACAATCAGCCCCAGCATTTT.

The CDR3 DNA follows: TGTGCCAGCAGCCACTTGGAAGGGGACGACCTCTATGGCTACACCTTC. The encoded protein is CASSHLEGDDLYGYTF. The chain employs TRBV3-1 (or the pseudogene TRBV3-2) and TRBJ1-2; D is perhaps TRBD1 (5 bases). The germline gives CDR1 LGHDT, CDR2 YNNKEL (reference sequence). The CDR3 spans 16 residues. V lost 3 bases, J lost 4 bases, and 18 bases lay in between.